The T cell receptor (beta chain) described here comes from a study of blood T cell repertoires in COVID-19. Study overall: COVID-19 samples from acute and convalescent phases originated in the United States, Italy and Spain. PBMCs, B-cell-depleted T cells, or T cells were the source of the cDNA or gDNA that made up the material.

This CDR3 comprises 15 residues. Trimming pared 4 bases from V and 0 bases from J, leaving 12 bases between. In germline, CDR1 is SGDLS, CDR2 YYNGEE. Per the original data handling: By means of reference gene primer amplification, nucleated cell counts were estimated. Method: immunoSEQ multiplex PCR; TCRdb's copy keeps in-frame clones and lacks some. That table is the source of V, J and clone size, and D and trimming were worked out from the DNA. The sample consists of about 230,000 clones, approximately 83% of them appearing once. Material for sequencing was peripheral blood. The chain employs TRBV9 and TRBJ2-3; possibly TRBD2 for D (5 bases). This TCR derives from a woman between 50 and 59 years old with acute or convalescent COVID-19. The DNA for the CDR3 is TGTGCCAGCAGCCCCTTCGGGGATAGCACAGATACGCAGTATTTT. It codes for CASSPFGDSTDTQYF.